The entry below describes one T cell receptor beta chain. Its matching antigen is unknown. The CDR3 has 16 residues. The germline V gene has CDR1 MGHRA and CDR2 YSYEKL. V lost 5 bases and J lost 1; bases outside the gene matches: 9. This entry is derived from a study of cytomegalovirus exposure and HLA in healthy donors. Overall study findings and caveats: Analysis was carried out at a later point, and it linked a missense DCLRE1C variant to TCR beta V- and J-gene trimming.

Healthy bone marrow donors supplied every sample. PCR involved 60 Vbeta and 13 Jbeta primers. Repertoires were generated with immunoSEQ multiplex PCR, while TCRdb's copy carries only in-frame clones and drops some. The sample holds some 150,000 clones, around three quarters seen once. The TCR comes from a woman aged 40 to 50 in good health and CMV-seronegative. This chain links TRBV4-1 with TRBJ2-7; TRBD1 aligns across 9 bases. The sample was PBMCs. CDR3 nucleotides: TGCGCCAGCAGCAGAGGACAGGGGTCCCCTTCCTACGAGCAGTACTTC. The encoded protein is CASSRGQGSPSYEQYF.